The 11 T cell receptor beta chains presented below share a single source sample, sequenced in a study of T-cell reconstitution after alpha-beta-depleted transplantation in children. A library of TCRbeta sequences, prepared with unique molecular identifiers, was generated. TCRdb recomputed calls from the PCR reads with MiXCR, one row per CDR3 protein. The sample consists of about 200,000 distinct CDR3 sequences, roughly 7% of them appearing once. The sample here was PBMCs, taken before TCRalphabeta/CD19-depleted stem cell transplant. These receptors were collected from a boy between 2 and 15 years old with acute lymphoblastic leukemia, due to receive a stem cell transplant.

This clonotype was counted many times. The chain carries TRBV20-1 and TRBJ1-2; 10 bases align to TRBD1. Germline CDR1 and CDR2: DFQATT and SNEGSKA (reference sequence). Losses at the gene ends were 6 bases for V and 2 bases for J; bases not matched to a gene: 3. The CDR3 length is 13 residues. CDR3 sequence: CSAPDRGNYGYTF. In nucleotides, the CDR3 is TGCAGTGCCCCGGACAGGGGGAACTATGGCTACACCTTC.

This clonotype showed up just a few times. The chain carries TRBV7-8 and TRBJ1-4; 10 positions agree with TRBD1. The germline CDR1 and CDR2 sequences are SGHVS and FQNEAQ. This CDR3 has 16 residues. Trimming removed 5 bases from V and 7 bases from J; junction bases left unmatched: 10. The CDR3 DNA reads TGTGCCAGCAGCCCCCATCGGACAGGGGGGAGTGAAAAACTGTTTTTT. It yields the protein CASSPHRTGGSEKLFF. Complete variable domain (other parts from reference TRBV7-8 and TRBJ1-4): GAGVSQSPRYKVAKRGQDVALRCDPISGHVSLFWYQQALGQGPEFLTYFQNEAQLDKSGLPSDRFFAERPEGSVSTLKIQRTQQEDSAVYLCASSPHRTGGSEKLFFGSGTQLSVL.

CDR3: CASSSSLAGGTYEQYF. The CDR3 coding sequence is TGTGCCAGCAGTTCCTCCCTAGCGGGGGGGACCTACGAGCAGTACTTC. The J gene is TRBJ2-7, the V gene TRBV12-3 or TRBV12-4, with TRBD2 matching over 12 bases. The CDR3 loop spans 16 amino acids. Trimming cost V 4 bases and J 2 bases; bases outside gene matches: 6.

There are many counts of this clonotype. The chain joins TRBV28 to TRBJ1-5, with TRBD1 matching 8 bases. Germline-derived CDR1 and CDR2 are MDHEN and SYDVKM. V lost 5 bases, J lost 1 base, and 7 bases stayed unmatched. CDR3 length equals 16 residues. The CDR3 sequence: CASSPRGQGSNQPQHF. The CDR3 region has the DNA TGTGCCAGCAGTCCCAGGGGGCAGGGGAGCAATCAGCCCCAGCATTTT.

This clonotype was counted at least ten times. The chain couples TRBV7-2 to TRBJ1-2; no definite D call. This CDR3 contains 14 residues. The V end was cut by 0 bases, the J end by 2 bases, with 7 bases between. Germline V gene data show CDR1 as SGHTA and CDR2 as FQGNSA. This chain's CDR3 is CASSLATANYGYTF. The CDR3 region has the DNA TGTGCCAGCAGCTTAGCGACTGCCAACTATGGCTACACCTTC.

This clonotype was counted at least ten times. The J gene is TRBJ1-1, the V gene TRBV5-1; D not certain. The CDR3 runs 14 residues. CDR1 SGHRS and CDR2 YFSETQ come from the germline V gene. V lost 0 bases to trimming and J lost 4 bases, with 10 bases between them. The DNA of the CDR3 is TGCGCCAGCAGCTTGGCCCTGGAGGGCACTGAAGCTTTCTTT. Translation: CASSLALEGTEAFF.

There are many counts of this clonotype. The V and J genes are TRBV7-9 and TRBJ1-1; 7 bases line up with TRBD1. The CDR3 is 17 residues long. Germline V gene lookup returns CDR1 SEHNR and CDR2 FQNEAQ (reference sequence). J lost 4 bases, V lost 7 bases, and 18 bases had no gene match. CDR3 protein: CASTKGGILGSGTEAFF. The CDR3 coding sequence is TGTGCCAGCACCAAAGGGGGCATACTCGGTTCAGGCACTGAAGCTTTCTTT.

This clonotype showed up just a few times. V is TRBV12-3 or TRBV12-4 and J is TRBJ1-6, with 8 bases fitting TRBD1. This CDR3 spans 15 amino acids. J lost 8 bases, V lost 8 bases, and 11 bases had no gene match. The DNA of the CDR3 is TGTGCCAGCCGGGGCCGACAGGGGTTGTATTCACCCCTCCACTTT. This translates into CASRGRQGLYSPLHF.

This clonotype was found many times. The chain combines TRBV2 with TRBJ2-7; D perhaps matches TRBD2 (7 bases). In germline, CDR1 is SNHLY, CDR2 FYNNEI. V lost 1 base, J lost 3 bases, and 13 bases lay in between. The CDR3 consists of 15 residues. This CDR3 reads CASSEGGGAGYEQYF. The CDR3 DNA follows: TGTGCCAGCAGTGAAGGTGGGGGGGCCGGCTACGAGCAGTACTTC.

In its sample, this clonotype was seen many times. V is TRBV29-1 and J is TRBJ2-3; TRBD1 agrees at 7 bases. V was pared by 7 bases and J by 5 bases, with 6 bases of the junction left unmatched. Germline CDR1 SQVTM, CDR2 ANQGSEA. The CDR3 contains 12 residues. The CDR3 sequence is CSAGPGGDTQYF. As DNA, the CDR3 is TGCAGCGCCGGGCCAGGGGGAGATACGCAGTATTTT.

This clonotype has a count of ten or more. This chain links TRBV2 with TRBJ2-7; possibly TRBD2 for D (6 bases). Deletions cut 0 bases from V and 5 bases from J, with 14 bases between. Per the germline V gene, CDR1 is SNHLY and CDR2 is FYNNEI. This CDR3 has 15 residues. CDR3 in DNA: TGTGCCAGCAGTGAAGCGGGCGGAGGGCCACACGAGCAGTACTTC. Translating gives CASSEAGGGPHEQYF.